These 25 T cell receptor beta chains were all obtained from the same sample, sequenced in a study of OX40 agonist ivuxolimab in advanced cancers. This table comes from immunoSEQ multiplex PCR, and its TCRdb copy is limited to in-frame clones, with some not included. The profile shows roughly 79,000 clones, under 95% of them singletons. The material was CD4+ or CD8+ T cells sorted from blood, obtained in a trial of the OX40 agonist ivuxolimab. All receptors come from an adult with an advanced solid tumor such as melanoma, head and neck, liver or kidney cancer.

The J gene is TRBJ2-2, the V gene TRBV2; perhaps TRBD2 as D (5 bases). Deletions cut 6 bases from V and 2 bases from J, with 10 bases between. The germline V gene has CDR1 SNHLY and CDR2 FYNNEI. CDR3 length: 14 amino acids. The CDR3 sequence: CASRGLLNTGELFF. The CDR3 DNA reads TGTGCCAGCAGAGGACTCCTTAACACCGGGGAGCTGTTTTTT.

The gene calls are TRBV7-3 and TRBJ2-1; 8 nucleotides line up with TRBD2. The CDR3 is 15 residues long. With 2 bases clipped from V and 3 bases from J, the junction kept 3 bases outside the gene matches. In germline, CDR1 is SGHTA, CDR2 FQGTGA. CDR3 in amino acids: CASSLASGLYNEQFF. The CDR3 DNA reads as TGTGCCAGCAGCTTAGCTAGCGGGCTCTACAATGAGCAGTTCTTC.

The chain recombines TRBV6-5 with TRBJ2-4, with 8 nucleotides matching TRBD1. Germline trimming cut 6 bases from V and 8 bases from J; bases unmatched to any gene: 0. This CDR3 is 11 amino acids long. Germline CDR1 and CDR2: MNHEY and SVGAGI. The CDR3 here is CASRQGDIQYF. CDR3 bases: TGTGCCAGCAGACAGGGGGACATTCAGTACTTC.

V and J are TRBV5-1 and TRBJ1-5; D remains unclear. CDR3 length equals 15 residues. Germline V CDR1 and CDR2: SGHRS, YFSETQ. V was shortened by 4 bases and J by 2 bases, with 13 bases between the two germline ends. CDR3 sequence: CASSLGSSGNQPQHF. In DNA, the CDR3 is TGCGCCAGCAGCCTTGGGTCATCGGGCAATCAGCCCCAGCATTTT.

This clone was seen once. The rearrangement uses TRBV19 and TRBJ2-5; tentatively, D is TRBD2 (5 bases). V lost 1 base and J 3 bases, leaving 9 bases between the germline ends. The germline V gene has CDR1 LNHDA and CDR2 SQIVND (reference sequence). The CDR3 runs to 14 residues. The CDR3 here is CASSIVTGKETQYF. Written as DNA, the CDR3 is TGTGCCAGTAGTATAGTGACGGGAAAAGAGACCCAGTACTTC. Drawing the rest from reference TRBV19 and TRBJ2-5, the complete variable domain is DGGITQSPKYLFRKEGQNVTLSCEQNLNHDAMYWYRQDPGQGLRLIYYSQIVNDFQKGDIAEGYSVSREKKESFPLTVTSAQKNPTAFYLCASSIVTGKETQYFGPGTRLLVL.

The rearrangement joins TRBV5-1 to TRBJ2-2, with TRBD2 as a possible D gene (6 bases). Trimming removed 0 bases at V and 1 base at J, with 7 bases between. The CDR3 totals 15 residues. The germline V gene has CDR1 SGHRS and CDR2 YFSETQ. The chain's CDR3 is CASSLGGVNTGELFF. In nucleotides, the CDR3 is TGCGCCAGCAGCTTGGGCGGGGTGAACACCGGGGAGCTGTTTTTT.

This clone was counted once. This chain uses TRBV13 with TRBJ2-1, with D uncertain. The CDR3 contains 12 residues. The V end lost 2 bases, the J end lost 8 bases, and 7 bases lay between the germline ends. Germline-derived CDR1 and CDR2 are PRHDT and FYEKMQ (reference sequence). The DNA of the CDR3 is TGTGCCAGCAGCTTAACTGGGTATGAGCAGTTCTTC. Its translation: CASSLTGYEQFF.

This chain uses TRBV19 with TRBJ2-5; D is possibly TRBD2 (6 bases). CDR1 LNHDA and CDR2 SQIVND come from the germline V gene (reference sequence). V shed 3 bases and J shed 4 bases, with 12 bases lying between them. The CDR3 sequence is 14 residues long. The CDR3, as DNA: TGTGCCAGTAGTATTGGACCCGGGGGAGAGACCCAGTACTTC. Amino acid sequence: CASSIGPGGETQYF.

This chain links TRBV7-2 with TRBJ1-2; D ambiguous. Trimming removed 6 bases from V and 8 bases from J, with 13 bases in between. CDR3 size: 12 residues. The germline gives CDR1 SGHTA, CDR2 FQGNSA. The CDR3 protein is CASSKTASGYTF. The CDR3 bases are TGTGCCAGCAGTAAGACCGCGAGCGGCTACACCTTC.

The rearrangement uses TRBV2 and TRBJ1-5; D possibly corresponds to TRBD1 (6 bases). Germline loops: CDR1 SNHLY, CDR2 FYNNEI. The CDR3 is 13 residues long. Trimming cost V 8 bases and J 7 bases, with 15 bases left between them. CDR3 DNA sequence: TGTGCCAGCGGCAGACAGGAGGGGCAGCCCCAGCATTTT. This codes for CASGRQEGQPQHF.

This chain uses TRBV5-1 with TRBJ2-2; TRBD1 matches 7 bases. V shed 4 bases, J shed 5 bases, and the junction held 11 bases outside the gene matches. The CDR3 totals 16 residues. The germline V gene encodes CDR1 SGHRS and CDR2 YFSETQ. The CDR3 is CASSLPGPGGTGELFF. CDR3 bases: TGCGCCAGCAGCCTCCCCGGCCCAGGGGGAACCGGGGAGCTGTTTTTT.

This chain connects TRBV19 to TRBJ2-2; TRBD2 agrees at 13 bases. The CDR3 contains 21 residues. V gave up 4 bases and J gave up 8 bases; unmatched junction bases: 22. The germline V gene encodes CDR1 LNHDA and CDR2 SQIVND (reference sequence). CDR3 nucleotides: TGTGCCAGTAGTACCTACCGACAGGTCCCGTGGACTAGCGGGAGAACAGGGGAGCTGTTTTTT. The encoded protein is CASSTYRQVPWTSGRTGELFF.

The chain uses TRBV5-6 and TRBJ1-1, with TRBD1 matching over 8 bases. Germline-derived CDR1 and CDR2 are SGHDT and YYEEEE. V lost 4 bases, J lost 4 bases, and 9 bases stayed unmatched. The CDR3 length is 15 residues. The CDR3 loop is CASSGTTGVATEAFF. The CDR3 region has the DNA TGTGCCAGCAGCGGAACGACAGGGGTGGCCACTGAAGCTTTCTTT. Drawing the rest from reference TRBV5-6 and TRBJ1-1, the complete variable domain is DAGVTQSPTHLIKTRGQQVTLRCSPKSGHDTVSWYQQALGQGPQFIFQYYEEEERQRGNFPDRFSGHQFPNYSSELNVNALLLGDSALYLCASSGTTGVATEAFFGQGTRLTVV.

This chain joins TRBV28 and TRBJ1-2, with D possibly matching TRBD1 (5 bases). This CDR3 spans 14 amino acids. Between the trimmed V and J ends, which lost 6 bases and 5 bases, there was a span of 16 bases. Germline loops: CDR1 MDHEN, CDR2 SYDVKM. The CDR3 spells CASSPPWGDYGYTF. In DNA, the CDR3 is TGTGCCAGCAGCCCCCCCTGGGGCGATTATGGCTACACCTTC.

The DNA of the CDR3 is TGCGCCAGCAGCTCCCAACAGGGAAACACTGAAGCTTTCTTT. Translating it yields CASSSQQGNTEAFF. This chain links TRBV5-1 with TRBJ1-1; weak D call: TRBD1 (6 bases). V dropped 3 bases and J dropped 2 bases, with 11 bases sitting between them. The CDR3 runs 14 residues. Germline values: CDR1 SGHRS, CDR2 YFSETQ.

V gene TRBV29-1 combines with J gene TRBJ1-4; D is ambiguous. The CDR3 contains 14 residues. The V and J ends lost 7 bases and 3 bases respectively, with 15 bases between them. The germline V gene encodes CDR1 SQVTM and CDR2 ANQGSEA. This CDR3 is CSATSLGPNEKLFF. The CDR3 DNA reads TGCAGCGCCACCTCCCTTGGGCCTAATGAAAAACTGTTTTTT.

CDR3 in DNA: TGTGCCAGCAACCTCGCAGGGGCGAACACCGGGGAGCTGTTTTTT. Protein: CASNLAGANTGELFF. The J gene is TRBJ2-2, the V gene TRBV28, with D perhaps TRBD1 (6 bases). Trimming took 7 bases from V and 0 from J, leaving 12 bases between them. CDR3 length: 15 amino acids. Germline V lookup: CDR1 MDHEN, CDR2 SYDVKM.

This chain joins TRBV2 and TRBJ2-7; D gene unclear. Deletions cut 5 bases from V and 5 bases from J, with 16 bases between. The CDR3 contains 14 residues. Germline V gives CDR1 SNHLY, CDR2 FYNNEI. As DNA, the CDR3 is TGTGCCAGCAGTTTGGACCAGACCCTAAACGAGCAGTACTTC. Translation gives CASSLDQTLNEQYF.

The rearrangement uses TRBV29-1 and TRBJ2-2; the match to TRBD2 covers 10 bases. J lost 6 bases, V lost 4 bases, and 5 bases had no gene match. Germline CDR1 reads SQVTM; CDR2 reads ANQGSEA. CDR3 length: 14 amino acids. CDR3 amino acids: CSVVVLAGAGELFF. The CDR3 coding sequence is TGCAGCGTTGTGGTCCTAGCGGGAGCCGGGGAGCTGTTTTTT.

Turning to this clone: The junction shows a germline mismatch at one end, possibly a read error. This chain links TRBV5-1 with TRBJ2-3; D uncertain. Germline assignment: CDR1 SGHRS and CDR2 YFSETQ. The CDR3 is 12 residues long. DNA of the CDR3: TGTGCCAGCAGCTTAGGGCGGGATACGCAGTATTTT. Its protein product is CASSLGRDTQYF. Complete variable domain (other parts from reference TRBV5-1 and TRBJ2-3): KAGVTQTPRYLIKTRGQQVTLSCSPISGHRSVSWYQQTPGQGLQFLFEYFSETQRNKGNFPGRFSGRQFSNSRSEMNVSTLELGDSALYLCASSLGRDTQYFGPGTRLTVL.

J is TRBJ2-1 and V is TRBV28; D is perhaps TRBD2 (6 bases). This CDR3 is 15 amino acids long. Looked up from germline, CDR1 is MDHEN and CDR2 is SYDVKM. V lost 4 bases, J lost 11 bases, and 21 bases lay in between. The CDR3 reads CASSSRSEGEGKQFF. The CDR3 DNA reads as TGTGCCAGCAGTTCTCGTTCGGAGGGAGAGGGTAAGCAGTTCTTC.

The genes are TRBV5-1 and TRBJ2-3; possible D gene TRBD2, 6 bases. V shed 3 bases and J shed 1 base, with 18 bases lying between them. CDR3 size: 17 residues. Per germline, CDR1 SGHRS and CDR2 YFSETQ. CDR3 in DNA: TGCGCCAGCAGCTGGCAAGGTACGGGAGCGGGCACAGATACGCAGTATTTT. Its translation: CASSWQGTGAGTDTQYF.

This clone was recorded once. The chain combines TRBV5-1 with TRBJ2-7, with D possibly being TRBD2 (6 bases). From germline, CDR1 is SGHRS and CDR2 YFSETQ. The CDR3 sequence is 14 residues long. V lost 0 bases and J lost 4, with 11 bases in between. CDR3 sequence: CASSLAPGGYEQYF. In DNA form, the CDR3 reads TGCGCCAGCAGCTTGGCCCCCGGGGGATACGAGCAGTACTTC.

The CDR3 is CSVLPGLHYNEQFF. CDR3 nucleotide sequence: TGCAGCGTCCTCCCGGGGCTCCACTACAATGAGCAGTTCTTC. This chain links TRBV29-1 with TRBJ2-1; the D gene could be TRBD1 or TRBD2 (5 bases each). The ends were cut back, 6 bases at V and 3 bases at J, with 15 bases in the middle. CDR3 size: 14 residues. Per the germline V gene, CDR1 is SQVTM and CDR2 is ANQGSEA.

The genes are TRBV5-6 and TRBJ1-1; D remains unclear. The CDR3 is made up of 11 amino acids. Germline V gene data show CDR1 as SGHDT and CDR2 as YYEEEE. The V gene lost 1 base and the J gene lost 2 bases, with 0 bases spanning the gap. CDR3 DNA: TGTGCCAGCAGCTTGAACACTGAAGCTTTCTTT. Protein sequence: CASSLNTEAFF.